This TCR beta chain was captured by sequencing in a study of shared clonotypes between healthy human individuals. Regarding the study as a whole: Compared with memory subsets, naive subsets generally had larger estimated richness. Enrolling few donors narrowed the genetic and exposure-history diversity that was represented.

Trimming left V 0 bases short and J 5 bases short, with 10 bases between. CDR3 length: 15 amino acids. In germline, CDR1 is SGHAT, CDR2 FQDESV (reference sequence). Using approximately 190 ng DNA, about 30,000 T cell genomes, the sorted-subset replicate PCRs were run. Clones were read by immunoSEQ multiplex PCR, and TCRdb kept only the in-frame ones, dropping some. Of 550,000 to 850,000 clones listed, 74% were seen once; the top ten hold about 1.8%. Points on this clone: Its antigen is not identified.

The source material was memory CD4+ T cells sorted from blood. Stated subset: CD45RA-negative fraction. V is TRBV11-1 and J is TRBJ2-2; D ambiguous. This TCR came from a woman aged 30 to 39 in good health. The CDR3 DNA sequence: TGTGCCAGCAGCTTAGCAGGGATCGGGACCGGGGAGCTGTTTTTT. Encoded protein: CASSLAGIGTGELFF.